These 30 T cell receptor beta chains came from one sample sequenced in a study of blood T cell repertoires in COVID-19. Here immunoSEQ multiplex PCR was the method, and the copy in TCRdb shows in-frame clones only, minus some. This sample yields hundreds of thousands of clones, of which around 89% are seen a single time; more than 13% belongs to the top ten. The sample consisted of PBMCs or T cells enriched from blood (not recorded which). The receptors stem from a man aged 25 to 40 who had been exposed to COVID-19.

The chain has TRBV10-1 and TRBJ1-1; perhaps TRBD1 as D (6 bases). The ends were cut back, 7 bases at V and 1 base at J, with 16 bases in the middle. CDR1 and CDR2 from the germline V gene are WNHNN and SYGVQD (reference sequence). This CDR3 comprises 15 residues. CDR3 in DNA: TGCGCCAGCAATGCAAAACAGGGTTGGAACACTGAAGCTTTCTTT. Translating it yields CASNAKQGWNTEAFF.

The table lists this clone with a count of one. This chain uses TRBV6-5 with TRBJ1-1; D remains ambiguous. V was cut by 6 bases and J by 0 bases, with 11 bases left in between. The germline V gene encodes CDR1 MNHEY and CDR2 SVGAGI. This CDR3 is built from 14 residues. The CDR3 DNA sequence: TGTGCCAGCAGCCTTTCCAACATGAACACTGAAGCTTTCTTT. The encoded protein is CASSLSNMNTEAFF.

The chain employs TRBV5-1 and TRBJ1-2; D not certain. CDR3 length: 14 amino acids. V lost 0 bases and J lost 1, with 7 bases in between. Germline V CDR1 and CDR2: SGHRS, YFSETQ. CDR3 amino acids: CASSLGHSNYGYTF. The CDR3 nucleotides are TGCGCCAGCAGCTTGGGACATAGTAACTATGGCTACACCTTC. Variable domain in full (rest from reference TRBV5-1 and TRBJ1-2): KAGVTQTPRYLIKTRGQQVTLSCSPISGHRSVSWYQQTPGQGLQFLFEYFSETQRNKGNFPGRFSGRQFSNSRSEMNVSTLELGDSALYLCASSLGHSNYGYTFGSGTRLTVV.

Only one count was recorded for this clone. The rearrangement links TRBV7-6 to TRBJ1-1; D is uncertain. Deletions cut 5 bases from V and 0 bases from J, with 16 bases between. The CDR3 covers 16 residues. Germline V lookup: CDR1 SGHVS, CDR2 FNYEAQ. CDR3 residues: CASSERIAELNTEAFF. Here the CDR3 DNA reads TGTGCCAGCAGCGAAAGAATTGCGGAACTGAACACTGAAGCTTTCTTT.

In its sample, this clone was seen once. The V call is TRBV20-1, the J call TRBJ1-1; D gene ambiguous. The V end was cut by 5 bases, the J end by 5 bases, with 6 bases between. The V gene's germline CDR1 is DFQATT and CDR2 SNEGSKA (reference sequence). This CDR3 comprises 10 residues. CDR3 nucleotide sequence: TGCAGTGCTTTGTCTACTGAAGCTTTCTTT. Amino acids: CSALSTEAFF.

This chain links TRBV27 with TRBJ1-5; TRBD1 might be the D (6 bases). This CDR3 is 14 amino acids long. Germline V gives CDR1 MNHEY, CDR2 SMNVEV (reference sequence). Trimming stripped 2 bases from V and 3 bases from J, with 8 bases between. CDR3 sequence: CASSLGQSNQPQHF. CDR3 nucleotides: TGTGCCAGCAGTTTAGGACAGTCCAATCAGCCCCAGCATTTT.

The chain combines TRBV11-2 with TRBJ2-7; possibly TRBD1 for D (5 bases). The germline V gene has CDR1 SGHAT and CDR2 FQNNGV. The V and J ends lost 5 bases and 0 bases respectively, with 17 bases between them. The CDR3 consists of 16 residues. This CDR3 reads CASSRLRAPISYEQYF. CDR3 coding DNA: TGTGCCAGCAGCCGCCTCAGGGCCCCAATCTCCTACGAGCAGTACTTC.

This sequence joins TRBV7-9 and TRBJ2-5; D perhaps matches TRBD1 (6 bases). This CDR3 region has 11 residues. V was pared by 4 bases and J by 8 bases, with 8 bases between. Germline V gives CDR1 SEHNR, CDR2 FQNEAQ (reference sequence). Here the CDR3 DNA reads TGTGCCAGCAGCTCGGACAGCACCCAGTACTTC. Translation: CASSSDSTQYF.

The chain employs TRBV11-3 and TRBJ1-6; 7 bases agree with TRBD1. The CDR3 has 14 residues. J was trimmed by 8 bases and V by 5 bases; bases with no gene match: 6. Germline CDR1 reads SGHNT; CDR2 reads YENEEA. The CDR3 coding sequence is TGTGCCAGCAGCGCGGGACAGCCGGATTCACCCCTCCACTTT. Protein product: CASSAGQPDSPLHF.

The V gene is TRBV5-1, the J gene TRBJ2-7; D may be TRBD2 (6 bases). Trimming removed 4 bases at V and 4 bases at J, with 15 bases between. Germline CDR1 SGHRS, CDR2 YFSETQ. The CDR3 sequence is 14 residues long. The CDR3 reads CASSPSRGIYEQYF. The CDR3 nucleotides read TGCGCCAGCAGCCCGAGTCGGGGGATTTACGAGCAGTACTTC.

The rearrangement uses TRBV3-1 (or the pseudogene TRBV3-2) and TRBJ1-2; 7 nucleotides line up with TRBD1. Trimming at V came to 8 bases and at J to 2 bases, leaving 2 bases not matched to a gene. The CDR3 totals 12 residues. Germline V lookup: CDR1 LGHDT, CDR2 YNNKEL (reference sequence). The CDR3 coding sequence is TGTGCCAGCCGACAGGGCAACTATGGCTACACCTTC. Protein product: CASRQGNYGYTF.

The chain couples TRBV4-1 to TRBJ1-1; TRBD1 might be the D (5 bases). V lost 3 bases, J lost 1 base, and 9 bases lay in between. The CDR3 contains 14 residues. CDR1 is MGHRA, CDR2 YSYEKL, per germline. The CDR3 region is CASSQGQENTEAFF. CDR3 bases: TGCGCCAGCAGCCAGGGGCAGGAGAACACTGAAGCTTTCTTT.

The gene calls are TRBV5-4 and TRBJ1-2; 7 bases agree with TRBD1. The V and J ends lost 4 bases and 2 bases, in that order; junction bases with no gene match: 8. Germline values: CDR1 SGHNT, CDR2 YYREEE (reference sequence). The CDR3 loop spans 15 amino acids. The CDR3 sequence: CASSPSGTVNYGYTF. The CDR3 DNA is TGTGCCAGCAGCCCTTCCGGGACAGTAAACTATGGCTACACCTTC. Combining the CDR3 with reference TRBV5-4 and TRBJ1-2 gives the whole variable domain ETGVTQSPTHLIKTRGQQVTLRCSSQSGHNTVSWYQQALGQGPQFIFQYYREEENGRGNFPPRFSGLQFPNYSSELNVNALELDDSALYLCASSPSGTVNYGYTFGSGTRLTVV.

V and J are TRBV7-2 and TRBJ2-3, with 9 nucleotides matching TRBD2. The CDR3 extends over 18 amino acids. CDR1 SGHTA and CDR2 FQGNSA come from the germline V gene. J gave up 11 bases and V 4 bases, and 22 bases lay outside the gene matches. In DNA form, the CDR3 reads TGTGCCAGCAGCTCGGCATCCCAGGCGGCGGGGGGGCCGAGGGAGCAGTATTTT. Translation gives CASSSASQAAGGPREQYF. Complete variable domain (other parts from reference TRBV7-2 and TRBJ2-3): GAGVSQSPSNKVTEKGKDVELRCDPISGHTALYWYRQSLGQGLEFLIYFQGNSAPDKSGLPSDRFSAERTGGSVSTLTIQRTQQEDSAVYLCASSSASQAAGGPREQYFGPGTRLTVL.

This clone was seen more than once but under ten times. The gene calls are TRBV5-1 and TRBJ1-1; D unresolved. Between the trimmed V and J ends, which lost 2 bases and 0 bases, there was a span of 5 bases. The germline gives CDR1 SGHRS, CDR2 YFSETQ. This CDR3 comprises 13 residues. The CDR3 DNA reads as TGCGCCAGCAGCTTCCAGATGAACACTGAAGCTTTCTTT. This translates into CASSFQMNTEAFF.

The chain combines TRBV7-9 with TRBJ1-1; TRBD1 might be the D (5 bases). Trimming pared 4 bases from V and 6 bases from J, leaving 15 bases between. The germline V gene has CDR1 SEHNR and CDR2 FQNEAQ (reference sequence). The CDR3 covers 14 residues. This chain's CDR3 is CASSSYYDSAEAFF. In DNA form, the CDR3 reads TGTGCCAGCAGCTCGTACTACGACAGCGCTGAAGCTTTCTTT.

This rearrangement joins TRBV5-1 to TRBJ2-5, with a weak D call TRBD2 (5 bases). The CDR3 totals 14 residues. Germline assignment: CDR1 SGHRS and CDR2 YFSETQ. Trimming shortened V by 4 bases and J by 5 bases, and 15 bases separated the two germline ends. Here the CDR3 reads CASSLGPGSETQYF. The DNA for the CDR3 is TGCGCCAGCAGCCTGGGCCCGGGGAGCGAGACCCAGTACTTC.

The chain employs TRBV2 and TRBJ2-7; TRBD1 aligns across 7 bases. V lost 8 bases, J lost 2 bases, and 9 bases stayed unmatched. This CDR3 region has 14 residues. CDR1 is SNHLY and CDR2 is FYNNEI in the germline V gene. CDR3 in amino acids: CASVEQGMPYEQYF. In DNA, the CDR3 is TGTGCCAGCGTGGAACAGGGGATGCCCTACGAGCAGTACTTC.

The chain uses TRBV7-6 and TRBJ1-2; weak D call: TRBD1 (5 bases). CDR1 is SGHVS and CDR2 is FNYEAQ in the germline V gene. V lost 1 base to trimming and J lost 8 bases, with 17 bases between them. This CDR3 is 15 amino acids long. This CDR3 reads CASSLEETGGRGYTF. CDR3 bases: TGTGCCAGCAGCTTAGAGGAAACAGGAGGGAGAGGCTACACCTTC.

The chain is built from TRBV5-8 and TRBJ2-1; D is unclear. The V gene lost 0 bases and the J gene lost 2 bases, with 9 bases spanning the gap. Germline CDR1 is SGHTS and CDR2 is YDEGEE. CDR3 length: 15 residues. The CDR3 bases are TGTGCCAGCAGCTTGGCGCCGGGTCCCTACAATGAGCAGTTCTTC. Translated, it gives CASSLAPGPYNEQFF.

The chain is built from TRBV27 and TRBJ1-5, with D uncertain. With 1 base removed from V and 3 bases from J, the gap between germline ends came to 4 bases. In germline, CDR1 is MNHEY, CDR2 SMNVEV (reference sequence). The CDR3 has 13 amino acids. The CDR3 reads CASSLWPNQPQHF. CDR3 sequence (DNA): TGTGCCAGCAGTTTATGGCCCAATCAGCCCCAGCATTTT.

V gene TRBV7-9 combines with J gene TRBJ2-1; D is perhaps TRBD1 (5 bases). The CDR3 is made up of 15 amino acids. Germline V lookup: CDR1 SEHNR, CDR2 FQNEAQ (reference sequence). V was shortened by 8 bases and J by 7 bases, with 21 bases between the two germline ends. The chain's CDR3 is CASLLRTQGDNEQFF. The DNA of the CDR3 is TGTGCCAGCTTGCTCAGGACGCAGGGCGATAATGAGCAGTTCTTC.

This chain uses TRBV30 with TRBJ2-2, with D possibly matching TRBD1 (5 bases). In germline, CDR1 is GTSNPN, CDR2 SVGIG (reference sequence). This CDR3 is built from 15 residues. V shed 7 bases and J shed 5 bases, with 20 bases lying between them. The CDR3 region is CASTPPGWGTGELFF. The CDR3 DNA follows: TGTGCCTCGACCCCGCCAGGGTGGGGAACCGGGGAGCTGTTTTTT.

The chain links TRBV19 to TRBJ2-3, with 8 bases fitting TRBD1. Germline trimming cut 11 bases from V and 2 bases from J; bases unmatched to any gene: 3. The CDR3 spans 12 residues. CDR1 LNHDA and CDR2 SQIVND come from the germline V gene (reference sequence). The chain's CDR3 is CAGGQATDTQYF. The CDR3 DNA sequence: TGTGCCGGGGGACAGGCCACAGATACGCAGTATTTT.

The genes are TRBV5-4 and TRBJ2-5; TRBD2 agrees at 7 bases. Germline V CDR1 and CDR2: SGHNT, YYREEE (reference sequence). Trimming at V came to 3 bases and at J to 4 bases, leaving 6 bases not matched to a gene. This CDR3 spans 14 amino acids. In DNA, the CDR3 is TGTGCCAGCAGCTCAAGACTAGCCTCAGAGACCCAGTACTTC. Protein product: CASSSRLASETQYF.

This clone was seen many times. The chain uses TRBV5-1 and TRBJ2-7; possibly TRBD1 for D (5 bases). CDR3 length: 15 residues. Germline V gives CDR1 SGHRS, CDR2 YFSETQ. Between the trimmed V and J ends, which lost 4 bases and 2 bases, there was a span of 16 bases. The CDR3: CASSLDQGFAYEQYF. As DNA, the CDR3 is TGCGCCAGCAGCCTGGATCAGGGTTTCGCCTACGAGCAGTACTTC.

The CDR3 coding sequence is TGTGCCAGCAGTTTTAGGGGTGCTGAAGCTTTCTTT. The encoded protein is CASSFRGAEAFF. The V gene is TRBV12-3 or TRBV12-4, the J gene TRBJ1-1, with a possible D match to TRBD1 (5 bases). The V end lost 3 bases, the J end lost 6 bases, and 8 bases lay between the germline ends. The CDR3 runs to 12 residues.

This clone was seen once. This sequence joins TRBV7-2 and TRBJ1-6, with 9 bases matching TRBD1. In germline, CDR1 is SGHTA, CDR2 FQGNSA. The V gene end was trimmed by 1 base and the J gene end by 10 bases; junction bases not matched to a gene: 5. CDR3 size: 15 residues. The CDR3: CASSLGGQGTSPLHF. The CDR3 nucleotides read TGTGCCAGCAGCTTAGGGGGACAGGGCACCTCACCCCTCCACTTT.

This rearrangement joins TRBV6-5 to TRBJ2-5; D possibly corresponds to TRBD2 (6 bases). The CDR3 is made up of 14 amino acids. Trimming stripped 6 bases from V and 5 bases from J, with 16 bases between. Germline CDR1 is MNHEY and CDR2 is SVGAGI. The CDR3 here is CASRLRLGSETQYF. CDR3 DNA sequence: TGTGCCAGCAGACTAAGACTAGGGTCGGAGACCCAGTACTTC.

This clone was observed a few times. The V and J genes are TRBV12-3 or TRBV12-4 and TRBJ1-2; no reliable D call. The CDR3 contains 13 residues. V lost 10 bases and J 5 bases, leaving 17 bases between the germline ends. CDR3 in amino acids: CATTRGEDYGYTF. CDR3 in DNA: TGTGCCACAACCCGGGGTGAGGATTATGGCTACACCTTC.